This T cell receptor (beta chain) came from a study of blood T cell repertoires in COVID-19. Study-level information: COVID-19 samples from acute and convalescent phases originated in the United States, Italy and Spain. In each case, the material was cDNA or gDNA derived from T cells, B-cell-depleted T cells, or PBMCs.

In the original analysis: The authors estimated nucleated cell counts from reference gene primer amplification. The repertoire was sequenced with immunoSEQ multiplex PCR; TCRdb's copy has only in-frame clones and lacks some. From that table come the V and J calls and clone size; the DNA was used to work out D and trimming. Seen here are 90,000 to 120,000 clones, over 80% observed once, and the top ten hold around 1.3%. The sequence came from a woman aged 25 to 39 with acute or convalescent COVID-19. The specimen was peripheral blood.

The DNA of the CDR3 is TGTGCCAGTACCATTGGACAGGGGGCTGACGAGCAGTACTTC. The encoded protein is CASTIGQGADEQYF. The V call is TRBV19, the J call TRBJ2-7; 11 bases line up with TRBD1. Germline V gives CDR1 LNHDA, CDR2 SQIVND (reference sequence). The CDR3 covers 14 residues. The V and J ends lost 7 bases and 5 bases, in that order; junction bases with no gene match: 7.